This T cell receptor beta chain was retrieved from a study of blood T cell repertoires in COVID-19. Study details: T cells, B-cell-depleted T cells, or PBMCs supplied cDNA or gDNA.

V was trimmed by 3 bases and J by 1 base, leaving 13 bases between them. The CDR3 contains 15 residues. Germline assignment: CDR1 KGHSH and CDR2 LQKENI. Here immunoSEQ multiplex PCR was the method, and the copy in TCRdb shows in-frame clones only, minus some. The sample lists about 70,000 clones; over 85% were seen once. This chain joins TRBV18 and TRBJ2-7, with a weak D call TRBD1 (6 bases). Specimen: peripheral blood. This TCR was sampled from a man aged 55 to 69 with acute or convalescent COVID-19. The CDR3 region has the DNA TGTGCCAGCTCACCCTCAGCACAGGGTTCCTACGAGCAGTACTTC. The encoded protein is CASSPSAQGSYEQYF.